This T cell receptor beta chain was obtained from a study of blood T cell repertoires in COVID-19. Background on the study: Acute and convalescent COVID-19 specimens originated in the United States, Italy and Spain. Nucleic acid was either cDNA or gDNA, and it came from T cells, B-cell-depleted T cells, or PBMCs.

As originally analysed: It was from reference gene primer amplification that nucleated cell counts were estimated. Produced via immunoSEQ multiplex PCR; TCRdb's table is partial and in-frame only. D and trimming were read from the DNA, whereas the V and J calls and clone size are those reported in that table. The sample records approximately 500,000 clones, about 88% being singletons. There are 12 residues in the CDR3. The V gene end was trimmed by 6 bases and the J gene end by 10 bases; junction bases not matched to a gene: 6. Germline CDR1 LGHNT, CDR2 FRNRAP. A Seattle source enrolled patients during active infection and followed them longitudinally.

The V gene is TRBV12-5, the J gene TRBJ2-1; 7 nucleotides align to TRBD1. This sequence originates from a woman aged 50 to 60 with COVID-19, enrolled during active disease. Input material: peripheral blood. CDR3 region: CASGDRVGEQFF. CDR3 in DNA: TGTGCTAGTGGCGACAGGGTAGGCGAGCAGTTCTTC.